The 21 T cell receptor beta chains reported below all come from one sample, sequenced in a study of blood T cell repertoires in COVID-19. The data were produced by immunoSEQ multiplex PCR, yet TCRdb's version contains in-frame clones alone and is incomplete. The sample includes 65,000 to 95,000 clones, roughly nine tenths of them seen just once. Sequencing was performed on peripheral blood. The receptors stem from a man aged 80 or over with acute or convalescent COVID-19.

V gene TRBV18 combines with J gene TRBJ2-1; TRBD2 agrees at 10 bases. The V and J ends lost 3 bases and 7 bases, in that order; junction bases with no gene match: 6. Germline loops: CDR1 KGHSH, CDR2 LQKENI. The CDR3 loop spans 15 amino acids. The CDR3 sequence: CASSPELAGLNEQFF. CDR3 nucleotide sequence: TGTGCCAGCTCACCGGAACTAGCGGGGCTTAATGAGCAGTTCTTC. The entire variable domain, with the rest obtained from reference TRBV18 and TRBJ2-1, is as follows: NAGVMQNPRHLVRRRGQEARLRCSPMKGHSHVYWYRQLPEEGLKFMVYLQKENIIDESGMPKERFSAEFPKEGPSILRIQQVVRGDSAAYFCASSPELAGLNEQFFGPGTRLTVL.

This chain connects TRBV19 to TRBJ2-1, with 11 positions matching TRBD2. Germline V CDR1 and CDR2: LNHDA, SQIVND (reference sequence). J lost 8 bases, V lost 6 bases, and 9 bases had no gene match. The CDR3 is made up of 15 amino acids. CDR3 loop: CASSLAGGPWDEQFF. The CDR3 DNA is TGTGCCAGTAGCTTAGCGGGAGGGCCTTGGGATGAGCAGTTCTTC. Drawing the rest from reference TRBV19 and TRBJ2-1, the complete variable domain is DGGITQSPKYLFRKEGQNVTLSCEQNLNHDAMYWYRQDPGQGLRLIYYSQIVNDFQKGDIAEGYSVSREKKESFPLTVTSAQKNPTAFYLCASSLAGGPWDEQFFGPGTRLTVL.

The chain links TRBV12-5 to TRBJ2-1; D is uncertain. Trimming took off 5 bases at V and 3 bases at J, with 5 bases between the two ends. The CDR3 runs 12 residues. Germline loops: CDR1 LGHNT, CDR2 FRNRAP. CDR3 nucleotides: TGTGCTAGTGGTGTCAGCTACAATGAGCAGTTCTTC. This codes for CASGVSYNEQFF. Complete variable domain (other parts from reference TRBV12-5 and TRBJ2-1): DARVTQTPRHKVTEMGQEVTMRCQPILGHNTVFWYRQTMMQGLELLAYFRNRAPLDDSGMPKDRFSAEMPDATLATLKIQPSEPRDSAVYFCASGVSYNEQFFGPGTRLTVL.

V is TRBV10-3 and J is TRBJ1-5, with 10 bases fitting TRBD1. The V gene's germline CDR1 is ENHRY and CDR2 SYGVKD. With 0 bases clipped from V and 3 bases from J, the junction kept 2 bases outside the gene matches. This CDR3 has 16 amino acids. For the CDR3, the DNA is TGTGCCATCAGTGAGTCCGGGACAGGGGTCAATCAGCCCCAGCATTTT. Encoded protein: CAISESGTGVNQPQHF.

The chain uses TRBV6-6 and TRBJ1-6; no clear D gene. The CDR3 runs to 15 residues. V shed 5 bases and J shed 3 bases, with 11 bases lying between them. Germline V gives CDR1 MNHNY, CDR2 SVGAGI (reference sequence). In DNA form, the CDR3 reads TGTGCCAGCAGTGATCCAGGCCTCTATAATTCACCCCTCCACTTT. Its translation is CASSDPGLYNSPLHF.

V usage is TRBV12-3 or TRBV12-4 and J usage is TRBJ2-5, with D hard to call. The CDR3 loop spans 12 amino acids. Between the trimmed V and J ends, which lost 3 bases and 5 bases, there was a span of 7 bases. Here the CDR3 DNA reads TGTGCCAGCAGTTTCGATCGGGAGACCCAGTACTTC. Its translation: CASSFDRETQYF.

The chain joins TRBV5-8 to TRBJ1-2; 7 nucleotides match TRBD1. V trimming: 4 bases; J trimming: 4 bases; junction bases outside the gene matches: 7. The germline gives CDR1 SGHTS, CDR2 YDEGEE. The CDR3 totals 14 residues. The CDR3: CASSPGQAVYGYTF. The DNA of the CDR3 is TGTGCCAGCAGCCCTGGACAGGCGGTCTATGGCTACACCTTC.

The rearrangement links TRBV5-8 to TRBJ1-5, with D perhaps matching TRBD1 (6 bases). The CDR3 totals 15 residues. The ends were cut back, 0 bases at V and 7 bases at J, with 14 bases in the middle. Per the germline V gene, CDR1 is SGHTS and CDR2 is YDEGEE. CDR3 DNA: TGTGCCAGCAGCTTGGGGCCAGGGGTCGGACAGCCCCAGCATTTT. Translation gives CASSLGPGVGQPQHF.

The chain has TRBV2 and TRBJ1-4, with 7 bases matching TRBD1. V shed 5 bases, J shed 4 bases, and the junction held 7 bases outside the gene matches. Germline assignment: CDR1 SNHLY and CDR2 FYNNEI. This CDR3 spans 15 amino acids. CDR3 coding DNA: TGTGCCAGCAGTTCTACGACAGGGATTAATGAAAAACTGTTTTTT. This encodes CASSSTTGINEKLFF.

This chain connects TRBV5-1 to TRBJ2-1; D is uncertain. The CDR3 is made up of 14 amino acids. Germline V CDR1 and CDR2: SGHRS, YFSETQ. Trimming stripped 5 bases from V and 6 bases from J, with 15 bases between. As DNA, the CDR3 is TGCGCCAGCAGGCCCCTCCAGGCCGTCAATGAGCAGTTCTTC. Translated, it gives CASRPLQAVNEQFF.

The rearrangement uses TRBV27 and TRBJ1-6; 8 nucleotides match TRBD1. CDR3 size: 19 residues. Germline CDR1 and CDR2: MNHEY and SMNVEV (reference sequence). Trimming cost V 1 base and J 1 base; bases outside gene matches: 9. The CDR3 protein is CASSLYSRGRGSYNSPLHF. Written as DNA, the CDR3 is TGTGCCAGCAGTTTATATTCCAGGGGGCGCGGGTCCTATAATTCACCCCTCCACTTT.

The chain has TRBV7-3 and TRBJ1-1; the D is unclear. This CDR3 contains 13 residues. V lost 1 base, J lost 3 bases, and 6 bases lay in between. Germline lookup yields CDR1 SGHTA and CDR2 FQGTGA. CDR3 bases: TGTGCCAGCAGCTTAATCACAGACACTGAAGCTTTCTTT. Its translation: CASSLITDTEAFF.

The chain is built from TRBV11-2 and TRBJ2-1; TRBD1 aligns across 9 bases. V lost 4 bases and J lost 7; bases outside the gene matches: 5. Per the germline V gene, CDR1 is SGHAT and CDR2 is FQNNGV. This CDR3 contains 14 residues. CDR3 bases: TGTGCCAGCAGCTCTCACAGGGGGCAAAATGAGCAGTTCTTC. Its protein is CASSSHRGQNEQFF.

The chain is built from TRBV13 and TRBJ2-7, with D perhaps matching TRBD2 (6 bases). The CDR3 runs to 15 residues. V was shortened by 5 bases and J by 7 bases, with 21 bases between the two germline ends. Germline lookup yields CDR1 PRHDT and CDR2 FYEKMQ (reference sequence). The CDR3 coding sequence is TGTGCCAGCAGCGCCCAAGGCGGAGGGCTAATGGAGCAGTACTTC. Amino acids: CASSAQGGGLMEQYF. Complete variable domain (other parts from reference TRBV13 and TRBJ2-7): AAGVIQSPRHLIKEKRETATLKCYPIPRHDTVYWYQQGPGQDPQFLISFYEKMQSDKGSIPDRFSAQQFSDYHSELNMSSLELGDSALYFCASSAQGGGLMEQYFGPGTRLTVT.

The CDR3 coding sequence is TGTGCCAGCACTCCTCAGGGGGCTACTAACACCGGGGAGCTGTTTTTT. Its translation: CASTPQGATNTGELFF. The chain is built from TRBV3-1 (or the pseudogene TRBV3-2) and TRBJ2-2; the match to TRBD1 covers 8 bases. There are 16 residues in the CDR3. CDR1 and CDR2 (germline): LGHDT, YNNKEL (reference sequence). Trimming took 7 bases from V and 2 from J; bases not matched to a gene: 9.

This clone was found once. The rearrangement joins TRBV30 to TRBJ1-1, with D possibly being TRBD1 (6 bases). Trimming stripped 8 bases from V and 4 bases from J, with 14 bases between. This CDR3 has 12 residues. CDR1 and CDR2 (germline): GTSNPN, SVGIG (reference sequence). In nucleotides, the CDR3 is TGTGCCAGGCGGGGGGCTGGCACTGAAGCTTTCTTT. Its protein is CARRGAGTEAFF.

This sequence joins TRBV19 and TRBJ1-2, with D tentatively TRBD1 (5 bases). V lost 5 bases and J 8 bases, leaving 18 bases between the germline ends. The CDR3 length is 14 residues. Germline V gives CDR1 LNHDA, CDR2 SQIVND (reference sequence). CDR3 sequence (DNA): TGTGCCAGTAGTCGGGGACGGGGGACTATGGGCTACACCTTC. Translating it yields CASSRGRGTMGYTF. The full variable domain, with the rest looked up from reference TRBV19 and TRBJ1-2, is DGGITQSPKYLFRKEGQNVTLSCEQNLNHDAMYWYRQDPGQGLRLIYYSQIVNDFQKGDIAEGYSVSREKKESFPLTVTSAQKNPTAFYLCASSRGRGTMGYTFGSGTRLTVV.

This chain uses TRBV4-1 with TRBJ1-1, with TRBD1 identical over 8 bases. Germline V lookup: CDR1 MGHRA, CDR2 YSYEKL. With 1 base clipped from V and 5 bases from J, the junction kept 6 bases outside the gene matches. The CDR3 covers 15 residues. The CDR3 reads CASSQVRQGWTEAFF. The CDR3 nucleotides read TGCGCCAGCAGCCAAGTGAGACAGGGGTGGACTGAAGCTTTCTTT.

The chain couples TRBV11-3 to TRBJ2-1; D possibly corresponds to TRBD1 (5 bases). CDR3 length: 13 amino acids. Trimming removed 3 bases from V and 7 bases from J, with 10 bases in between. CDR1 and CDR2 from the germline V gene are SGHNT and YENEEA. As DNA, the CDR3 is TGTGCCAGCAGCTTCACCAGGGTTAATGAGCAGTTCTTC. Encoded protein: CASSFTRVNEQFF.

J is TRBJ2-1 and V is TRBV6-5, with 9 bases fitting TRBD1. From germline, CDR1 is MNHEY and CDR2 SVGAGI. CDR3 size: 15 residues. The V segment lost 2 bases and the J segment 4 bases; nucleotides outside the gene matches: 3. The DNA of the CDR3 is TGTGCCAGCAGTTACGCGACAGGGGGTTACAATGAGCAGTTCTTC. This encodes CASSYATGGYNEQFF.

V gene TRBV30 combines with J gene TRBJ1-1; D is undetermined. The CDR3 loop spans 11 amino acids. V was clipped by 1 base and J by 6 bases, with 6 bases between them. The germline V gene encodes CDR1 GTSNPN and CDR2 SVGIG (reference sequence). The DNA for the CDR3 is TGTGCCTGGAGTGAATCAGCTGAAGCTTTCTTT. This gives the protein CAWSESAEAFF. Drawing the rest from reference TRBV30 and TRBJ1-1, the complete variable domain is SQTIHQWPATLVQPVGSPLSLECTVEGTSNPNLYWYRQAAGRGLQLLFYSVGIGQISSEVPQNLSASRPQDRQFILSSKKLLLSDSGFYLCAWSESAEAFFGQGTRLTVV.